Presented here are 13 T cell receptor beta chains from one specimen sequenced in a study of lymphopenia after photon versus proton radiotherapy. Clones were sequenced by immunoSEQ multiplex PCR, and TCRdb holds only the in-frame ones, with some missing. The data show approximately 150,000 clones, about 85% seen once. Sequenced material: peripheral blood, taken from a patient treated with photon-based radiotherapy. These TCRs come from a man in his fifties with gastric cancer.

V gene TRBV19 combines with J gene TRBJ2-6, with D possibly being TRBD2 (6 bases). In germline, CDR1 is LNHDA, CDR2 SQIVND (reference sequence). V gave up 7 bases and J gave up 0 bases, with 16 bases separating them. The CDR3 covers 17 residues. CDR3 region: CASTDGGRSSGANVLTF. In nucleotides, the CDR3 is TGTGCCAGTACCGACGGGGGACGGAGCTCTGGGGCCAACGTCCTGACTTTC.

The rearrangement uses TRBV5-1 and TRBJ2-1, with 11 bases aligning to TRBD1. The junction had 9 bases not matched to a gene; V was cut back by 7 bases and J by 6 bases. Germline CDR1 is SGHRS and CDR2 is YFSETQ. The CDR3 has 15 residues. The CDR3 here is CASANSGTGGNEQFF. The CDR3 DNA is TGCGCCAGCGCAAACTCCGGGACAGGGGGCAATGAGCAGTTCTTC. The full variable domain, with the rest looked up from reference TRBV5-1 and TRBJ2-1, is KAGVTQTPRYLIKTRGQQVTLSCSPISGHRSVSWYQQTPGQGLQFLFEYFSETQRNKGNFPGRFSGRQFSNSRSEMNVSTLELGDSALYLCASANSGTGGNEQFFGPGTRLTVL.

The chain carries TRBV19 and TRBJ2-7, with TRBD2 matching over 8 bases. Germline CDR1 and CDR2: LNHDA and SQIVND (reference sequence). With V trimmed by 2 bases and J by 4 bases, 7 bases remained unmatched. There are 15 residues in the CDR3. CDR3 in amino acids: CASSITAGGRYEQYF. DNA of the CDR3: TGTGCCAGTAGTATAACGGCGGGAGGTCGATACGAGCAGTACTTC. Full variable domain (rest looked up from reference TRBV19 and TRBJ2-7): DGGITQSPKYLFRKEGQNVTLSCEQNLNHDAMYWYRQDPGQGLRLIYYSQIVNDFQKGDIAEGYSVSREKKESFPLTVTSAQKNPTAFYLCASSITAGGRYEQYFGPGTRLTVT.

This chain uses TRBV30 with TRBJ1-2, with a weak D call TRBD1 (5 bases). The CDR3 runs 12 residues. Trimming stripped 1 base from V and 4 bases from J, with 7 bases between. Germline V CDR1 and CDR2: GTSNPN, SVGIG (reference sequence). CDR3 sequence (DNA): TGTGCCTGGAGTGCGACAGCCTATGGCTACACCTTC. This codes for CAWSATAYGYTF. The full variable domain, its missing parts supplied by reference TRBV30 and TRBJ1-2, is SQTIHQWPATLVQPVGSPLSLECTVEGTSNPNLYWYRQAAGRGLQLLFYSVGIGQISSEVPQNLSASRPQDRQFILSSKKLLLSDSGFYLCAWSATAYGYTFGSGTRLTVV.

The table lists this clone with a few counts. The rearrangement uses TRBV7-2 and TRBJ1-1, with unresolved D. The CDR3 loop spans 13 amino acids. Per the germline V gene, CDR1 is SGHTA and CDR2 is FQGNSA. V shed 5 bases and J shed 7 bases, with 14 bases lying between them. The CDR3 coding sequence is TGTGCCAGCAGCCAGGATCCGGGCGTTGAAGCTTTCTTT. As protein: CASSQDPGVEAFF. The full variable domain, rest sourced from reference TRBV7-2 and TRBJ1-1, is GAGVSQSPSNKVTEKGKDVELRCDPISGHTALYWYRQSLGQGLEFLIYFQGNSAPDKSGLPSDRFSAERTGGSVSTLTIQRTQQEDSAVYLCASSQDPGVEAFFGQGTRLTVV.

The chain has TRBV5-1 and TRBJ1-2; 8 bases line up with TRBD1. The CDR3 length is 12 residues. V lost 3 bases and J lost 8; bases outside the gene matches: 3. Germline assignment: CDR1 SGHRS and CDR2 YFSETQ. The CDR3 nucleotides read TGCGCCAGCAGCTCCGGACAGGGAGGCTACACCTTC. Protein sequence: CASSSGQGGYTF.

CDR3 sequence: CASSPLRTGGNDTQYF. For the CDR3, the DNA is TGTGCCAGCTCACCACTTCGGACAGGGGGGAACGATACGCAGTATTTT. The chain uses TRBV18 and TRBJ2-3, with 10 bases matching TRBD1. Trimming took 1 base from V and 6 from J; bases not matched to a gene: 7. CDR3 length: 16 amino acids. Germline CDR1 reads KGHSH; CDR2 reads LQKENI. Full variable domain (remainder filled in from reference TRBV18 and TRBJ2-3): NAGVMQNPRHLVRRRGQEARLRCSPMKGHSHVYWYRQLPEEGLKFMVYLQKENIIDESGMPKERFSAEFPKEGPSILRIQQVVRGDSAAYFCASSPLRTGGNDTQYFGPGTRLTVL.

The chain is built from TRBV19 and TRBJ1-3; 8 bases fit TRBD1. Per germline, CDR1 LNHDA and CDR2 SQIVND (reference sequence). The trim removed 7 bases at V and 2 bases at J, leaving 7 bases unmatched. The CDR3 length is 15 residues. The CDR3 protein is CASTIDRGAGNTIYF. In DNA, the CDR3 is TGTGCCAGTACTATCGACAGGGGAGCTGGAAACACCATATATTTT.

The rearrangement joins TRBV4-2 to TRBJ2-1; D perhaps matches TRBD2 (5 bases). V dropped 1 base and J dropped 7 bases, with 17 bases sitting between them. CDR1 and CDR2 (germline): LGHNA, YNFKEQ. CDR3 size: 16 residues. CDR3 in DNA: TGTGCCAGCAGCCAAGCACTCGGGATTCGGAGGAATGAGCAGTTCTTC. Translation: CASSQALGIRRNEQFF.

The V and J genes are TRBV27 and TRBJ2-7; TRBD1 matches at 7 bases. CDR1 and CDR2 (germline): MNHEY, SMNVEV (reference sequence). The CDR3 has 14 residues. With V trimmed by 5 bases and J by 3 bases, 7 bases remained unmatched. DNA for the CDR3: TGTGCCAGCAGTCTTACCCGACAGGGCTACGAGCAGTACTTC. Translated: CASSLTRQGYEQYF.

The rearrangement links TRBV5-1 to TRBJ1-2; 9 nucleotides line up with TRBD1. The germline gives CDR1 SGHRS, CDR2 YFSETQ. Germline trimming cut 4 bases from V and 8 bases from J; bases unmatched to any gene: 12. The length of the CDR3 is 15 residues. The CDR3 coding sequence is TGCGCCAGCAGCCCTCAACAACAGGGGGCTGGCGGCTACACCTTC. It is translated as CASSPQQQGAGGYTF.

The chain is built from TRBV30 and TRBJ2-7, with 10 bases fitting TRBD2. Looked up from germline, CDR1 is GTSNPN and CDR2 is SVGIG (reference sequence). The CDR3 has 14 amino acids. The J segment lost 4 bases and the V segment lost 3 bases, leaving 6 bases of the junction unmatched. The CDR3 sequence is CAWRMTSGLYEQYF. In DNA form, the CDR3 reads TGTGCCTGGAGGATGACTAGCGGGCTATACGAGCAGTACTTC.

The V call is TRBV7-9, the J call TRBJ2-7; D ambiguous. The CDR3 contains 15 residues. V was shortened by 1 base and J by 0 bases, with 10 bases between the two germline ends. Germline V gives CDR1 SEHNR, CDR2 FQNEAQ (reference sequence). The CDR3 nucleotides are TGTGCCAGCAGCTTAGACTCCGGGCCCTCCTACGAGCAGTACTTC. The encoded protein is CASSLDSGPSYEQYF.